This T cell receptor beta chain was identified in a study of T-cell memory formation after mild COVID-19. For the study at large: Most TCR clusters belonged to a single donor. Study findings and constraints: Whereas later expanders leaned CD4+, clones contracting day 15 to 85 showed a balanced CD4/CD8 makeup.

Details on this clonotype: The antigen is unknown.

TCRdb reanalysed the 5' RACE reads using MiXCR and keeps one entry per CDR3 protein. This sample has more than 85,000 distinct CDR3 sequences, with approximately 10% found just once. This clonotype originated in a man in his late teens or twenties who had mild COVID-19 (a few samples of this study predate the infection). Cell type and time point are not known. What was sequenced was PBMCs or a T cell subset sorted from them (not recorded which).

The CDR3 here is CASRAAAGGARREQYF. For the CDR3, the DNA is TGTGCCAGCAGAGCAGCTGCCGGGGGGGCGCGCCGCGAGCAGTACTTC. The V gene is TRBV2, the J gene TRBJ2-7; 8 nucleotides line up with TRBD2. With V trimmed by 6 bases and J by 6 bases, 16 bases remained unmatched. CDR1 SNHLY and CDR2 FYNNEI come from the germline V gene. The CDR3 contains 16 residues.